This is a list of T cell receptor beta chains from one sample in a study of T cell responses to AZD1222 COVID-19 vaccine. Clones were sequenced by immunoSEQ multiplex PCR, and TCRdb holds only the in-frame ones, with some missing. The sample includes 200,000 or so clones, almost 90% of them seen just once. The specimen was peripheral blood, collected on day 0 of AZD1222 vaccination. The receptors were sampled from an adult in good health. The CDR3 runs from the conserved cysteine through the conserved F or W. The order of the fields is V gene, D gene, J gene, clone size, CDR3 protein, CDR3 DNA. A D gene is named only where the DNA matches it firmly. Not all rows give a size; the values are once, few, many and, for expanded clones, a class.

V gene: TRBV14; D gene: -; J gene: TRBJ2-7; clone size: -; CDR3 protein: CASSQSPGAPYEQYF; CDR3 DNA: TGTGCCAGCAGCCAAAGCCCGGGAGCACCCTACGAGCAGTACTTC
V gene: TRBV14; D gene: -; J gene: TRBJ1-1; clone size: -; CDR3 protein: CASSRAQGYGTEAFF; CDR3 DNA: TGTGCCAGCAGCCGCGCACAGGGTTATGGCACTGAAGCTTTCTTT
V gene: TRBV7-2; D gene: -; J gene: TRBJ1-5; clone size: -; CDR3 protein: CASSWREASGQPQHF; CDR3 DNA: TGTGCCAGCAGCTGGCGAGAGGCGTCTGGGCAGCCCCAGCATTTT
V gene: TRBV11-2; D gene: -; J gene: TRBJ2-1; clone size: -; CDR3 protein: CASSLATHEQFF; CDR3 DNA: TGTGCCAGCAGCTTGGCGACTCATGAGCAGTTCTTC
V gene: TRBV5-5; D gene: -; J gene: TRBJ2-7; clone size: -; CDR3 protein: CASSPPTVYEQYF; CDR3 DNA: TGTGCCAGCAGCCCCCCGACAGTCTACGAGCAGTACTTC
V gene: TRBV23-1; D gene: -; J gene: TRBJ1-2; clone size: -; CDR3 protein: CASSQGTGNYGYTF; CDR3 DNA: TGCGCCAGCAGTCAAGGGACGGGCAACTATGGCTACACCTTC
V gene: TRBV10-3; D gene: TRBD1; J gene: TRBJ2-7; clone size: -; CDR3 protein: CAISTDRGPYEQYF; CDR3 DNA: TGTGCCATCAGCACAGACAGGGGTCCCTACGAGCAGTACTTC
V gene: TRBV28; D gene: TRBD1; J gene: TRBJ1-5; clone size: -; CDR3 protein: CASSLLGGGNQPQHF; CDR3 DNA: TGTGCCAGCAGTTTATTAGGGGGCGGCAATCAGCCCCAGCATTTT
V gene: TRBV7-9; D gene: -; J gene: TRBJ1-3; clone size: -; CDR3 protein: CASSTGTASGNTIYF; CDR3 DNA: TGTGCCAGCAGTACAGGGACTGCCTCTGGAAACACCATATATTTT
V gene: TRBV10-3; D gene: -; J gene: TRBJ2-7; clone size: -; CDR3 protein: CAISVGYEQYF; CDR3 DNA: TGTGCCATCAGTGTGGGGTACGAGCAGTACTTC
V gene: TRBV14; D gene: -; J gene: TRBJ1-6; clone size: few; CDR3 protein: CASSQVEGGFYNSPLHF; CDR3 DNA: TGTGCCAGCAGCCAAGTGGAAGGGGGATTTTATAATTCACCCCTCCACTTT
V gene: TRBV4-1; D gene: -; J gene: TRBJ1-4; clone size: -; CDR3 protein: CASSRSPDPNEKLFF; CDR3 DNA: TGCGCCAGCAGCCGATCACCGGATCCTAATGAAAAACTGTTTTTT
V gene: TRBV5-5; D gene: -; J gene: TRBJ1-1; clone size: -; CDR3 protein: CASSLQTATLMNTEAFF; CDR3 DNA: TGTGCCAGCAGCCTCCAGACCGCCACTCTAATGAACACTGAAGCTTTCTTT
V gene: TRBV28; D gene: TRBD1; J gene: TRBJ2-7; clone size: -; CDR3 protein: CASSLYPGQGYYEQYF; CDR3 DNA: TGTGCCAGCAGTTTATACCCTGGACAGGGGTACTACGAGCAGTACTTC
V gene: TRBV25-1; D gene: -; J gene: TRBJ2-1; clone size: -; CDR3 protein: CASSEPREAWGNEQFF; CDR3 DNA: TGTGCCAGCAGTGAACCCCGCGAGGCATGGGGCAATGAGCAGTTCTTC
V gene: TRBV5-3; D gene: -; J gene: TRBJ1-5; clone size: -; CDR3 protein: CARSGDGFDQPQHF; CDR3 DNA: TGTGCCAGAAGCGGGGACGGTTTCGATCAGCCCCAGCATTTT
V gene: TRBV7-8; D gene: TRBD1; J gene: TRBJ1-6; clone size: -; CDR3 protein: CASSALTGAPLHF; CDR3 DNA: TGTGCCAGCAGCGCCCTTACAGGGGCACCCCTCCACTTT
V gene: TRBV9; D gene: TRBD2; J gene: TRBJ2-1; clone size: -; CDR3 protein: CASSPRGAGAPSSYNEQFF; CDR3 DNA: TGTGCCAGCAGCCCCCGAGGAGCGGGGGCTCCAAGCTCCTACAATGAGCAGTTCTTC
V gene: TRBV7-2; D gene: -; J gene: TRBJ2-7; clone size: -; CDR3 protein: CASSSDLMGEQYF; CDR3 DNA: TGTGCCAGCAGCTCCGACTTGATGGGCGAGCAGTACTTC
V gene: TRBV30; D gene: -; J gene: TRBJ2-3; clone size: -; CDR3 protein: CAWSVGYTDTQYF; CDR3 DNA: TGTGCCTGGAGTGTAGGGTACACAGATACGCAGTATTTT
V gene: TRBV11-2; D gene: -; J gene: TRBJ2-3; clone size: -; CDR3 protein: CASSFVQSTDTQYF; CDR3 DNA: TGTGCCAGCAGCTTTGTTCAGAGCACAGATACGCAGTATTTT
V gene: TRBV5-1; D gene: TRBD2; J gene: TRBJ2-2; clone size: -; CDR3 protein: CASSWGTSGGAGELFF; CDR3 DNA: TGCGCCAGCAGCTGGGGGACTAGCGGGGGCGCCGGGGAGCTGTTTTTT
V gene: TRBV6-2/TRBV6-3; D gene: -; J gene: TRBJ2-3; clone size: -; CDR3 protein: CASSYAVTDTQYF; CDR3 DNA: TGTGCCAGCAGTTACGCGGTCACAGATACGCAGTATTTT
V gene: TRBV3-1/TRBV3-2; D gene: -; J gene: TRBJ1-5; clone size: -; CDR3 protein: CASSQGSLSSFLSNQPQHF; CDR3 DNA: TGTGCCAGCAGCCAAGGTTCATTGAGCTCTTTTCTTAGCAATCAGCCCCAGCATTTT
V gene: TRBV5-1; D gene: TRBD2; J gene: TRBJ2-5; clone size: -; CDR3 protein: CASSTLTSGAAAETQYF; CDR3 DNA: TGCGCCAGCAGCACGCTGACTAGCGGGGCCGCCGCAGAGACCCAGTACTTC
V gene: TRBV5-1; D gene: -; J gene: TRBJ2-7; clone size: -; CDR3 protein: CASRDARSLTYEQYF; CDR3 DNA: TGCGCCAGTCGTGACGCCAGGAGCCTAACCTACGAGCAGTACTTC
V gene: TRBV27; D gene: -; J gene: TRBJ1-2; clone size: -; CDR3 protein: CASSFGDKNYGYTF; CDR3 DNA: TGTGCCAGCAGTTTTGGGGACAAAAACTATGGCTACACCTTC
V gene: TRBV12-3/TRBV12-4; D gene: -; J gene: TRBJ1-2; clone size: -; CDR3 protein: CASGLYQSGGYTF; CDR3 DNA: TGTGCCAGCGGACTATACCAGTCCGGCGGCTACACCTTC
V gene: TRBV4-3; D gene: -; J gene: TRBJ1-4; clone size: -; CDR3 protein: CASSQDHGARGEKLFF; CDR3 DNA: TGCGCCAGCAGCCAAGATCATGGGGCCCGAGGTGAAAAACTGTTTTTT
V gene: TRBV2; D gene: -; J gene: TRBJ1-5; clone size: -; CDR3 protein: CASSATRGRETNQPQHF; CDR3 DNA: TGTGCCAGCAGTGCTACACGGGGGCGCGAGACAAATCAGCCCCAGCATTTT
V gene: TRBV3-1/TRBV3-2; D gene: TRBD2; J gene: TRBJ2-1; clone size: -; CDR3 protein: CASSLPTSGGPPWDEQFF; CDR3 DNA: TGTGCCAGCAGCCTACCGACTAGCGGGGGGCCCCCCTGGGATGAGCAGTTCTTC
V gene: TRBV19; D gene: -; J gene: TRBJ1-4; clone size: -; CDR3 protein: CASSRSSATNEKLFF; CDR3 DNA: TGTGCCAGTAGTCGTTCCTCTGCAACTAATGAAAAACTGTTTTTT
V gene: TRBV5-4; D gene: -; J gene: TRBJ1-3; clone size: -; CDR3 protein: CASSFEGTVDTIYF; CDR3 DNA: TGTGCCAGCAGCTTCGAGGGTACCGTCGACACCATATATTTT
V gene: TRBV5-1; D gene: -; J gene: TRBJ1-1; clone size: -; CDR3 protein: CASSPGTRLLSTEAFF; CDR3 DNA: TGCGCCAGCAGCCCAGGGACGCGGCTATTGAGCACTGAAGCTTTCTTT
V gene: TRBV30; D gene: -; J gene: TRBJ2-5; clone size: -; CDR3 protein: CAWSVGPGETQYF; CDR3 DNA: TGTGCCTGGAGTGTAGGGCCGGGGGAGACCCAGTACTTC
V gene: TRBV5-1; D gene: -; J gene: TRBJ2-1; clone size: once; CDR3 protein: CASSLSRRNTYNEQFF; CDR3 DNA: TGCGCCAGCAGCTTGAGTAGGAGGAATACCTACAATGAGCAGTTCTTC
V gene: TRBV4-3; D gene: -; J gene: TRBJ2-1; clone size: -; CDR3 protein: CASSQELLRRLSGGNSYNEQFF; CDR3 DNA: TGCGCCAGCAGCCAAGAATTGCTTCGTAGGCTATCCGGGGGCAACTCCTACAATGAGCAGTTCTTC
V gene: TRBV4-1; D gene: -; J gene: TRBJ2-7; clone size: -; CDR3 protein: CASSQTYEQYF; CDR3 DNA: TGCGCCAGCAGCCAGACCTACGAGCAGTACTTC
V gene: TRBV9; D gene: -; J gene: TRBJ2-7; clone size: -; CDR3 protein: CASSVTGSHEQYF; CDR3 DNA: TGTGCCAGCAGCGTTACAGGGAGCCACGAGCAGTACTTC
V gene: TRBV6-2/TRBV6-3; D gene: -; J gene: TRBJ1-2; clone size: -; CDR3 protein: CASSYSTASYTF; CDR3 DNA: TGTGCCAGCAGTTACTCGACAGCTAGTTACACCTTC
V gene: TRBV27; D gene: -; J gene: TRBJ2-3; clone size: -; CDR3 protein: CASSLFRGPENTQYF; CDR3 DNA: TGTGCCAGCAGTTTATTTAGAGGACCTGAAAATACGCAGTATTTT
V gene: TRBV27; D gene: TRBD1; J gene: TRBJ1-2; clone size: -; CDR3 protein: CASSPLGGIGEGYTF; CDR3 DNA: TGTGCCAGCAGTCCCCTAGGGGGCATCGGGGAGGGCTACACCTTC
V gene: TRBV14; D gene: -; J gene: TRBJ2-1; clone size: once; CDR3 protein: CASSQARQGNYYNEQFF; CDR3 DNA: TGTGCCAGCAGCCAAGCGCGGCAGGGGAATTATTACAATGAGCAGTTCTTC
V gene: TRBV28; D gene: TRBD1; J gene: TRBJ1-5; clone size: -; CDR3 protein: CASIRTGPMVPQHF; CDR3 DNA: TGTGCCAGCATCAGGACAGGGCCCATGGTGCCCCAGCATTTT
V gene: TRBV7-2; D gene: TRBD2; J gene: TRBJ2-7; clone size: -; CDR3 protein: CASSKPGTSVEQYF; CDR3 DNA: TGTGCCAGCAGCAAGCCCGGGACTAGCGTCGAGCAGTACTTC
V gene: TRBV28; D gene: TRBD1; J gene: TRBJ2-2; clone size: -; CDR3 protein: CASRPGQGRELFF; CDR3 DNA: TGTGCCAGCAGACCTGGACAGGGGCGGGAGCTGTTTTTT
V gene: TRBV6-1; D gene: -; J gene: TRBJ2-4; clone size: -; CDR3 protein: CASSDSLAKNIQYF; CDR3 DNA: TGTGCCAGCAGTGACAGTCTAGCCAAAAACATTCAGTACTTC
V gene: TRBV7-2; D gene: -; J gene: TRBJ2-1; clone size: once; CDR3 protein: CASSSILDSYNEQFF; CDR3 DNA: TGTGCCAGCAGTTCGATCTTGGATTCCTACAATGAGCAGTTCTTC
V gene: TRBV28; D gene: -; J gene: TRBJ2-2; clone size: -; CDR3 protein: CASSLEGIGELFF; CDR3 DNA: TGTGCCAGCAGTTTGGAGGGAATCGGGGAGCTGTTTTTT
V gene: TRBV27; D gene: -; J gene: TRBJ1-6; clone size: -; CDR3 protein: CASSFEGNRNNSPLHF; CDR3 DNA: TGTGCCAGCAGTTTTGAGGGAAACAGGAACAATTCACCCCTCCACTTT
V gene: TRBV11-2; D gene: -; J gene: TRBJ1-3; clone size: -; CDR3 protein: CASSLAQGYSGNTIYF; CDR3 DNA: TGTGCCAGCAGCTTAGCGCAGGGTTACTCTGGAAACACCATATATTTT